This passage covers 28 T cell receptor beta chains from one sample sequenced in a study of shared clonotypes between healthy human individuals. Profiling relied on immunoSEQ multiplex PCR, and the TCRdb table lists in-frame clones only, not all of them. The sample records 2 million to 2.5 million clones, more than 85% being singletons. Material for sequencing was naive CD4+ T cells from PBMCs. As to subset: CD45RA+ positively selected. These receptors came from a young man in good health. Some clones in this sample may be carry-over from other donors' samples.

The chain links TRBV28 to TRBJ1-2; maybe TRBD1 (5 bases). V dropped 1 base and J dropped 6 bases, with 18 bases sitting between them. CDR1 MDHEN and CDR2 SYDVKM come from the germline V gene. There are 16 residues in the CDR3. CDR3 loop: CASSLYPGGGANGYTF. For the CDR3, the DNA is TGTGCCAGCAGTTTATATCCCGGTGGAGGGGCGAATGGCTACACCTTC.

V and J are TRBV6-5 and TRBJ1-4; D not resolved. The CDR3 covers 14 residues. Germline assignment: CDR1 MNHEY and CDR2 SVGAGI. The V and J ends lost 6 bases and 8 bases respectively, with 16 bases between them. The CDR3 sequence: CASRNTGVDEKLFF. The CDR3 region has the DNA TGTGCCAGCAGAAACACGGGAGTCGACGAAAAACTGTTTTTT.

A remark on this clone: Distinct nucleotide sequences in the sample also encode this CDR3. V is TRBV6-1 and J is TRBJ1-5; 7 positions agree with TRBD1. CDR3 length: 13 amino acids. CDR1 and CDR2 (germline): MNHNS, SASEGT. V dropped 4 bases and J dropped 7; count of bases not matched to a gene: 4. The CDR3 DNA is TGTGCCAGCAGTGGACAGGGCGGGCAGCCCCAGCATTTT. This codes for CASSGQGGQPQHF.

The chain couples TRBV4-2 to TRBJ1-1; possibly TRBD1 for D (6 bases). Trimming removed 4 bases at V and 4 bases at J, with 16 bases between. Germline lookup yields CDR1 LGHNA and CDR2 YNFKEQ. The length of the CDR3 is 15 residues. CDR3 DNA: TGTGCCAGCAGCCGCTCGGACAGACAGAGCACTGAAGCTTTCTTT. Translated: CASSRSDRQSTEAFF.

Regarding this clone: Different DNA sequences within this sample yield the same CDR3. The chain combines TRBV2 with TRBJ1-1; 8 bases agree with TRBD1. Losses at the gene ends were 6 bases for V and 0 bases for J; bases not matched to a gene: 3. The germline V gene encodes CDR1 SNHLY and CDR2 FYNNEI. The CDR3 has 14 residues. In DNA, the CDR3 is TGTGCCAGCAGGGACAGGGCCATGAACACTGAAGCTTTCTTT. Translating gives CASRDRAMNTEAFF. The entire variable domain, with the rest obtained from reference TRBV2 and TRBJ1-1, is as follows: EPEVTQTPSHQVTQMGQEVILRCVPISNHLYFYWYRQILGQKVEFLVSFYNNEISEKSEIFDDQFSVERPDGSNFTLKIRSTKLEDSAMYFCASRDRAMNTEAFFGQGTRLTVV.

The chain carries TRBV7-8 and TRBJ2-1; tentatively, D is TRBD2 (5 bases). The CDR3 is 13 residues long. Trimming cost V 0 bases and J 10 bases, with 10 bases left between them. Germline loops: CDR1 SGHVS, CDR2 FQNEAQ. The CDR3 bases are TGTGCCAGCAGCTTAGCTCGTCGAGGGGAGCAGTTCTTC. Translation gives CASSLARRGEQFF.

The V call is TRBV19, the J call TRBJ1-4, with 9 bases that match TRBD1. Germline V lookup: CDR1 LNHDA, CDR2 SQIVND (reference sequence). V lost 3 bases and J lost 8; bases outside the gene matches: 7. The CDR3 extends over 15 amino acids. CDR3 sequence: CASSMLGTGNEKLFF. CDR3 DNA: TGTGCCAGTAGTATGCTTGGGACAGGGAACGAAAAACTGTTTTTT.

As for this clone: This sample includes further DNA sequences coding for the same CDR3. The chain couples TRBV5-1 to TRBJ2-2; D is possibly TRBD2 (5 bases). The CDR3 sequence is 15 residues long. V was shortened by 4 bases and J by 0 bases, with 10 bases between the two germline ends. CDR1 and CDR2 from the germline V gene are SGHRS and YFSETQ. The CDR3 protein is CASSLGGANTGELFF. The CDR3 DNA is TGCGCCAGCAGCCTAGGAGGCGCGAACACCGGGGAGCTGTTTTTT.

The chain uses TRBV7-2 and TRBJ1-3, with D unclear. The CDR3 contains 12 residues. V was trimmed by 5 bases and J by 9 bases, leaving 11 bases between them. CDR1 SGHTA and CDR2 FQGNSA come from the germline V gene. In DNA, the CDR3 is TGTGCCAGCAGCCTCCGAGTCGGCACCATATATTTT. Its protein is CASSLRVGTIYF.

The chain couples TRBV6-4 to TRBJ2-1, with unresolved D. V lost 0 bases and J 8 bases, leaving 23 bases between the germline ends. CDR3 length: 18 amino acids. From germline, CDR1 is MRHNA and CDR2 SNTAGT. This CDR3 reads CASSDSGLSRRNGDEQFF. The DNA for the CDR3 is TGTGCCAGCAGTGACTCGGGTCTGAGCAGACGCAATGGGGATGAGCAGTTCTTC.

The chain recombines TRBV19 with TRBJ2-6; weak D call: TRBD2 (5 bases). The CDR3 is made up of 19 amino acids. V gave up 1 base and J gave up 0 bases, with 16 bases separating them. Germline CDR1 LNHDA, CDR2 SQIVND (reference sequence). CDR3 DNA: TGTGCCAGTAGTATAGGATCGGTGGGAGTGAGCTCTGGGGCCAACGTCCTGACTTTC. It is translated as CASSIGSVGVSSGANVLTF.

The chain has TRBV5-1 and TRBJ2-3; 9 nucleotides align to TRBD2. Germline V CDR1 and CDR2: SGHRS, YFSETQ. V was pared by 4 bases and J by 4 bases, with 13 bases of the junction left unmatched. CDR3 length: 17 residues. CDR3 sequence reads: CASSLRGLAEAPDTQYF. CDR3 bases: TGCGCCAGCAGCCTTCGGGGACTAGCTGAGGCCCCAGATACGCAGTATTTT.

This clone was seen only a few times. The V gene is TRBV2, the J gene TRBJ1-4; D unclear. Germline V gene lookup returns CDR1 SNHLY and CDR2 FYNNEI. V was trimmed by 7 bases and J by 8 bases, leaving 11 bases between them. The CDR3 has 12 residues. CDR3 sequence: CASKVIREKLFF. CDR3 nucleotides: TGTGCCAGCAAAGTAATACGAGAAAAACTGTTTTTT.

This chain joins TRBV6-6 and TRBJ1-4; the match to TRBD1 covers 12 bases. This CDR3 is 14 amino acids long. V dropped 7 bases and J dropped 8; count of bases not matched to a gene: 5. CDR1 and CDR2 from the germline V gene are MNHNY and SVGAGI (reference sequence). The DNA of the CDR3 is TGTGCCAGCAAAGCCGGGACAGGGGGCGAAAAACTGTTTTTT. This encodes CASKAGTGGEKLFF.

CDR3 region: CASSSVGNRKETQYF. The CDR3 nucleotides read TGTGCCAGCAGCTCCGTGGGGAACCGAAAAGAGACCCAGTACTTC. This rearrangement joins TRBV28 to TRBJ2-5; D is ambiguous. The CDR3 loop spans 15 amino acids. Trimming cost V 6 bases and J 3 bases, with 17 bases left between them. The V gene's germline CDR1 is MDHEN and CDR2 SYDVKM.

CDR3 sequence: CASSPPGGVTYEQYF. The CDR3 DNA reads TGTGCCAGCAGCCCTCCGGGGGGGGTTACCTACGAGCAGTACTTC. The chain has TRBV5-6 and TRBJ2-7, with 8 bases matching TRBD2. Germline loops: CDR1 SGHDT, CDR2 YYEEEE. The length of the CDR3 is 15 residues. Germline trimming cut 4 bases from V and 2 bases from J; bases unmatched to any gene: 8.

V is TRBV5-5 and J is TRBJ1-3; D uncertain. In germline, CDR1 is SGHKS, CDR2 YYEKEE (reference sequence). V was trimmed by 4 bases and J by 4 bases, leaving 12 bases between them. There are 14 residues in the CDR3. The CDR3 loop is CASSPGQTGNTIYF. Written as DNA, the CDR3 is TGTGCCAGCAGCCCCGGTCAGACCGGAAACACCATATATTTT. The full variable domain, completed using reference TRBV5-5 and TRBJ1-3, is DAGVTQSPTHLIKTRGQQVTLRCSPISGHKSVSWYQQVLGQGPQFIFQYYEKEERGRGNFPDRFSARQFPNYSSELNVNALLLGDSALYLCASSPGQTGNTIYFGEGSWLTVV.

This clone has just a few counts. V and J are TRBV6-5 and TRBJ1-1; D is unclear. The CDR3 covers 13 residues. V was trimmed by 2 bases and J by 7 bases, leaving 11 bases between them. Germline V gives CDR1 MNHEY, CDR2 SVGAGI. The CDR3 reads CASSYRQRDEAFF. Written as DNA, the CDR3 is TGTGCCAGCAGTTACAGGCAGAGGGATGAAGCTTTCTTT.

V usage is TRBV10-1 and J usage is TRBJ2-1; a weak D match, TRBD1 (5 bases). V was clipped by 2 bases and J by 0 bases, with 14 bases between them. The CDR3 has 17 amino acids. Looked up from germline, CDR1 is WNHNN and CDR2 is SYGVQD (reference sequence). CDR3 loop: CASSELGRASSYNEQFF. The CDR3 coding sequence is TGCGCCAGCAGTGAGCTCGGCAGGGCAAGCTCCTACAATGAGCAGTTCTTC.

The CDR3 region is CASGGGTGSYNEQFF. The CDR3 bases are TGTGCCAGCGGCGGCGGGACTGGCTCCTACAATGAGCAGTTCTTC. The chain couples TRBV7-6 to TRBJ2-1; weak D call: TRBD2 (6 bases). The CDR3 has 15 amino acids. V lost 8 bases and J 0 bases, leaving 14 bases between the germline ends. Germline V gene sequence: CDR1 SGHVS, CDR2 FNYEAQ.

This chain connects TRBV2 to TRBJ1-1; D perhaps matches TRBD1 (6 bases). There are 15 residues in the CDR3. Germline CDR1 is SNHLY and CDR2 is FYNNEI. Trimming cost V 5 bases and J 0 bases, with 13 bases left between them. CDR3 in amino acids: CASSLQGPMNTEAFF. The CDR3 DNA follows: TGTGCCAGCAGTCTACAGGGCCCCATGAACACTGAAGCTTTCTTT.

The chain uses TRBV30 and TRBJ1-5; D remains ambiguous. V dropped 5 bases and J dropped 3 bases, with 17 bases sitting between them. Germline CDR1 reads GTSNPN; CDR2 reads SVGIG (reference sequence). The CDR3 sequence is 15 residues long. The CDR3 coding sequence is TGTGCCTGGCAAAGAAGAAACAGATCCAATCAGCCCCAGCATTTT. Translated, it gives CAWQRRNRSNQPQHF.

Of note for this clone: Other DNA sequences in the same sample also yield this CDR3. The chain employs TRBV29-1 and TRBJ2-5, with 7 bases that match TRBD1. CDR1 and CDR2 from the germline V gene are SQVTM and ANQGSEA. Trimming took 4 bases from V and 0 from J; bases not matched to a gene: 2. There are 13 residues in the CDR3. CDR3 sequence: CSVAGQYQETQYF. In DNA, the CDR3 is TGCAGCGTTGCGGGACAGTACCAAGAGACCCAGTACTTC.

The chain uses TRBV28 and TRBJ2-3, with 11 positions matching TRBD1. CDR3 size: 15 residues. Germline lookup yields CDR1 MDHEN and CDR2 SYDVKM. V trimming: 5 bases; J trimming: 8 bases; junction bases outside the gene matches: 9. The CDR3, as DNA: TGTGCCAGCAGTATACCGGACAGGGGGCATGGTACGCAGTATTTT. Protein product: CASSIPDRGHGTQYF.

The genes are TRBV29-1 and TRBJ2-5; tentative D call: TRBD1 (6 bases). CDR3 length equals 13 residues. Trimming removed 6 bases at V and 2 bases at J, with 13 bases between. Germline V gene lookup returns CDR1 SQVTM and CDR2 ANQGSEA. Here the CDR3 reads CSVATGLQETQYF. CDR3 nucleotides: TGCAGCGTGGCGACAGGACTGCAAGAGACCCAGTACTTC.

The rearrangement joins TRBV7-9 to TRBJ2-5; D gene unclear. Trimming took off 4 bases at V and 5 bases at J, with 17 bases between the two ends. Per germline, CDR1 SEHNR and CDR2 FQNEAQ (reference sequence). This CDR3 is 15 amino acids long. The CDR3 DNA reads as TGTGCCAGCAGCTCCAATAACCCGGTTGTGGAGACCCAGTACTTC. This encodes CASSSNNPVVETQYF.

CDR3 protein: CASTGHVNTIYF. The CDR3 bases are TGTGCCAGCACCGGACACGTAAACACCATATATTTT. The chain employs TRBV6-1 and TRBJ1-3, with TRBD1 as a possible D gene (5 bases). Looked up from germline, CDR1 is MNHNS and CDR2 is SASEGT. The CDR3 has 12 residues. V lost 7 bases and J 6 bases, leaving 10 bases between the germline ends.

V usage is TRBV19 and J usage is TRBJ2-7; no clear D gene. From germline, CDR1 is LNHDA and CDR2 SQIVND (reference sequence). V was shortened by 3 bases and J by 4 bases, with 16 bases between the two germline ends. The CDR3 has 15 residues. The CDR3 nucleotides read TGTGCCAGTAGTATTGTGCGTAATGCTGGGTACGAGCAGTACTTC. Protein sequence: CASSIVRNAGYEQYF. Variable domain in full (rest from reference TRBV19 and TRBJ2-7): DGGITQSPKYLFRKEGQNVTLSCEQNLNHDAMYWYRQDPGQGLRLIYYSQIVNDFQKGDIAEGYSVSREKKESFPLTVTSAQKNPTAFYLCASSIVRNAGYEQYFGPGTRLTVT.